The 32 T cell receptor beta chains in this list originate from one sample, sequenced in a study of CD8 T cells in ankylosing spondylitis (TCRdb year 2017). Library construction relied on 5' RACE. The sequencer listed for this sample is Illumina HiSeq 2500. Through fastp at Q25 and MiXCR, TCRdb rebuilt clones from the public reads, retaining in-frame beta chains. Duplicate CDR3 protein sequences are folded into a single record with the most common DNA and genes. This sample holds a few hundred thousand distinct CDR3 sequences; 18% were observed only once. The top ten constitute under 40% of the sample. The sample consisted of blood, either unsorted or a sorted T cell fraction (not recorded which). The receptors originated from a male donor with ankylosing spondylitis or in good health (not recorded which).

There are a few counts of this clonotype. The rearrangement joins TRBV9 to TRBJ2-1; maybe TRBD2 (5 bases). V was pared by 0 bases and J by 2 bases, with 15 bases between. This CDR3 contains 17 residues. Germline-derived CDR1 and CDR2 are SGDLS and YYNGEE. CDR3 sequence: CASSVDGVGVTYNEQFF. In DNA, the CDR3 is TGTGCCAGCAGCGTAGACGGGGTGGGAGTAACCTACAATGAGCAGTTCTTC.

This chain joins TRBV10-3 and TRBJ1-2, with unresolved D. Trimming removed 0 bases at V and 0 bases at J, with 8 bases between. CDR3 size: 15 residues. CDR1 is ENHRY and CDR2 is SYGVKD in the germline V gene. CDR3 loop: CAISESGSSNYGYTF. CDR3 in DNA: TGTGCCATCAGTGAGTCGGGCAGTTCTAACTATGGCTACACCTTC.

This chain connects TRBV7-6 to TRBJ2-7; no reliable D call. Germline lookup yields CDR1 SGHVS and CDR2 FNYEAQ. Trimming left V 4 bases short and J 1 base short, with 8 bases between. This CDR3 comprises 13 residues. The CDR3 region is CASSSTLSYEQYF. The CDR3, as DNA: TGTGCCAGCAGCTCGACTCTTTCCTACGAGCAGTACTTC.

This clonotype turned up a few times. V is TRBV6-1 and J is TRBJ2-1; possibly TRBD1 or TRBD2 for D (5 bases each). The germline CDR1 and CDR2 sequences are MNHNS and SASEGT. CDR3 length equals 15 residues. The V and J ends lost 6 bases and 5 bases respectively, with 17 bases between them. CDR3 in amino acids: CASSWGTRRDNEQFF. The CDR3 region has the DNA TGTGCCAGCAGCTGGGGGACCCGAAGGGACAATGAGCAGTTCTTC.

This clonotype has just a few counts. V is TRBV6-1 and J is TRBJ2-3; no firm D call. Trimming removed 2 bases at V and 8 bases at J, with 11 bases between. Germline CDR1 and CDR2: MNHNS and SASEGT. CDR3 size: 13 residues. This CDR3 reads CASSETLTRTQYF. The CDR3 DNA reads as TGTGCCAGCAGTGAAACTTTGACCCGTACGCAGTATTTT.

This clonotype was detected ten times or more. The V gene is TRBV28, the J gene TRBJ1-3; D gene unclear. Trimming took 1 base from V and 4 from J, leaving 17 bases between them. The CDR3 runs 17 residues. CDR1 and CDR2 from the germline V gene are MDHEN and SYDVKM. Here the CDR3 reads CASSLSMASLSGNTIYF. Here the CDR3 DNA reads TGTGCCAGCAGTTTATCTATGGCAAGCCTTTCCGGAAACACCATATATTTT. The full variable domain, in which reference TRBV28 and TRBJ1-3 provide the parts outside the CDR3, is DVKVTQSSRYLVKRTGEKVFLECVQDMDHENMFWYRQDPGLGLRLIYFSYDVKMKEKGDIPEGYSVSREKKERFSLILESASTNQTSMYLCASSLSMASLSGNTIYFGEGSWLTVV.

The CDR3 protein is CASSYSRTVSYNEQFF. In DNA, the CDR3 is TGTGCCAGCAGTTACTCGAGGACAGTATCCTACAATGAGCAGTTCTTC. This rearrangement joins TRBV6-5 to TRBJ2-1, with D perhaps TRBD1 (6 bases). Trimming left V 0 bases short and J 1 base short, with 10 bases between. The CDR3 has 16 residues. CDR1 MNHEY and CDR2 SVGAGI come from the germline V gene.

V and J are TRBV6-1 and TRBJ2-1; D possibly corresponds to TRBD1 (6 bases). Trimming removed 5 bases at V and 3 bases at J, with 8 bases between. This CDR3 has 13 residues. Germline-derived CDR1 and CDR2 are MNHNS and SASEGT. This CDR3 reads CASSQQGYNEQFF. The CDR3 nucleotides read TGTGCCAGCAGTCAACAGGGCTACAATGAGCAGTTCTTC.

V gene TRBV19 combines with J gene TRBJ2-1; D is unresolved. The CDR3 runs to 14 residues. Germline V CDR1 and CDR2: LNHDA, SQIVND (reference sequence). The germline V and J ends were trimmed by 0 bases and 6 bases, with 9 bases remaining between them. CDR3 sequence reads: CASSIDAGLNEQFF. CDR3 coding DNA: TGTGCCAGTAGTATAGATGCCGGGCTCAATGAGCAGTTCTTC.

This clonotype was seen a handful of times. This chain connects TRBV11-2 to TRBJ2-3; a possible D gene is TRBD1 (6 bases). Germline assignment: CDR1 SGHAT and CDR2 FQNNGV. The CDR3 is 15 residues long. Trimming took off 8 bases at V and 0 bases at J, with 15 bases between the two ends. Here the CDR3 reads CASRVDSPSTDTQYF. In DNA, the CDR3 is TGTGCCAGCCGTGTGGACAGTCCTAGCACAGATACGCAGTATTTT. Together with reference TRBV11-2 and TRBJ2-3, the CDR3 gives the full variable domain: EAGVAQSPRYKIIEKRQSVAFWCNPISGHATLYWYQQILGQGPKLLIQFQNNGVVDDSQLPKDRFSAERLKGVDSTLKIQPAKLEDSAVYLCASRVDSPSTDTQYFGPGTRLTVL.

The table lists this clonotype with a few counts. For the CDR3, the DNA is TGCAGCGTTGAAGATGGTAGACTAGCGCACAATGAGCAGTTCTTC. Its protein product is CSVEDGRLAHNEQFF. This sequence joins TRBV29-1 and TRBJ2-1; TRBD2 matches 8 bases. J lost 5 bases, V lost 0 bases, and 6 bases had no gene match. The V gene's germline CDR1 is SQVTM and CDR2 ANQGSEA. The CDR3 is 15 residues long.

A few counts support this clonotype. CDR3 sequence (DNA): TGTGCCAGCAGCCGTAGACTAGCGGGATTGGAGCAGTTCTTC. This encodes CASSRRLAGLEQFF. V is TRBV7-8 and J is TRBJ2-1, with 11 bases aligning to TRBD2. CDR1 is SGHVS, CDR2 FQNEAQ, per germline. Trimming took 5 bases from V and 10 from J; bases not matched to a gene: 7. This CDR3 is built from 14 residues.

The rearrangement links TRBV2 to TRBJ2-7, with 7 bases lining up with TRBD1. The CDR3 is 13 amino acids. V dropped 6 bases and J dropped 4; count of bases not matched to a gene: 6. Per germline, CDR1 SNHLY and CDR2 FYNNEI. The CDR3 loop is CASSPGQLYEQYF. The CDR3, as DNA: TGTGCCAGCAGCCCGGGACAGCTGTACGAGCAGTACTTC.

The genes are TRBV7-8 and TRBJ1-4; TRBD1 agrees at 7 bases. Germline-derived CDR1 and CDR2 are SGHVS and FQNEAQ. J gave up 4 bases and V 5 bases, and 4 bases lay outside the gene matches. The CDR3 spans 14 residues. The CDR3 DNA is TGTGCCAGCAGCGAGGGACAGAGTAATGAAAAACTGTTTTTT. Translating gives CASSEGQSNEKLFF.

The gene calls are TRBV20-1 and TRBJ2-1, with a weak D call TRBD2 (6 bases). Trimming stripped 1 base from V and 6 bases from J, with 13 bases between. Germline CDR1 and CDR2: DFQATT and SNEGSKA (reference sequence). The CDR3 consists of 14 residues. This CDR3 is CSARARDSSNEQFF. The CDR3 DNA follows: TGCAGTGCTAGAGCTCGGGACTCTTCCAATGAGCAGTTCTTC.

The CDR3 sequence: CSVEDRISYEQYF. In nucleotides, the CDR3 is TGCAGCGTCGAGGACAGGATCTCCTACGAGCAGTACTTC. The chain couples TRBV29-1 to TRBJ2-7, with 7 nucleotides matching TRBD1. Germline CDR1 reads SQVTM; CDR2 reads ANQGSEA. Trimming took 6 bases from V and 0 from J; bases not matched to a gene: 5. The CDR3 spans 13 residues.

The table lists this clonotype with many counts. The chain links TRBV29-1 to TRBJ2-1; 11 nucleotides line up with TRBD1. From germline, CDR1 is SQVTM and CDR2 ANQGSEA. This CDR3 has 16 amino acids. The V and J ends lost 1 base and 2 bases, in that order; junction bases with no gene match: 4. CDR3 in amino acids: CSVEAPGQGAYNEQFF. The DNA for the CDR3 is TGCAGCGTTGAAGCACCGGGACAGGGGGCCTACAATGAGCAGTTCTTC.

The count of this clonotype is one. V usage is TRBV20-1 and J usage is TRBJ2-1, with D unclear. The CDR3 sequence is 13 residues long. The germline V gene encodes CDR1 DFQATT and CDR2 SNEGSKA (reference sequence). The V end lost 2 bases, the J end lost 0 bases, and 5 bases lay between the germline ends. In DNA form, the CDR3 reads TGCAGTGCTAGACCTAACTCCTACAATGAGCAGTTCTTC. Encoded protein: CSARPNSYNEQFF.

The chain is built from TRBV6-1 and TRBJ2-7, with 11 bases fitting TRBD2. CDR3 length: 14 residues. CDR1 and CDR2 (germline): MNHNS, SASEGT. V trimming: 6 bases; J trimming: 7 bases; junction bases outside the gene matches: 8. In DNA, the CDR3 is TGTGCCAGCAGGGAACTAGCGGGAGTGAAAGAGCAGTACTTC. As protein: CASRELAGVKEQYF.

To note about this clonotype: A much larger clone sits a single nucleotide away, making a read error possible. The chain uses TRBV12-3 or TRBV12-4 and TRBJ2-7; D unresolved. The length of the CDR3 is 12 residues. Trimming pared 5 bases from V and 8 bases from J, leaving 13 bases between. CDR3 sequence: CASSMMSHKQYF. The CDR3 DNA is TGTGCCAGCAGTATGATGAGCCACAAGCAGTACTTC.

The chain has TRBV9 and TRBJ2-5, with TRBD1 matching 9 bases. V trimming: 1 base; J trimming: 5 bases; junction bases outside the gene matches: 6. The CDR3 sequence is 15 residues long. Germline V gene lookup returns CDR1 SGDLS and CDR2 YYNGEE. The CDR3 DNA follows: TGTGCCAGCAGCGTATACACAGGGGGCTACGAGACCCAGTACTTC. Its translation is CASSVYTGGYETQYF.

The chain joins TRBV11-2 to TRBJ2-7; D is unresolved. The germline V gene encodes CDR1 SGHAT and CDR2 FQNNGV. CDR3 size: 13 residues. Trimming stripped 5 bases from V and 2 bases from J, with 10 bases between. CDR3: CASSLDAAYEQYF. CDR3 nucleotides: TGTGCCAGCAGCCTGGACGCCGCCTACGAGCAGTACTTC.

The J gene is TRBJ2-7, the V gene TRBV3-1; D gene unclear. CDR1 and CDR2 (germline): LGHDT, YNNKEL (reference sequence). The CDR3 consists of 13 residues. Trimming cost V 3 bases and J 1 base, with 7 bases left between them. CDR3 bases: TGTGCCAGCAGCCAGCAAAGGTCCTACGAGCAGTACTTC. As protein: CASSQQRSYEQYF.

This chain uses TRBV29-1 with TRBJ2-5; 8 bases fit TRBD1. J was trimmed by 2 bases and V by 7 bases; bases with no gene match: 6. The CDR3 covers 13 residues. Germline-derived CDR1 and CDR2 are SQVTM and ANQGSEA. The CDR3 sequence: CSAEDREQETQYF. CDR3 nucleotide sequence: TGCAGCGCCGAGGACAGGGAGCAAGAGACCCAGTACTTC. The whole variable domain, filled in from reference TRBV29-1 and TRBJ2-5, reads SAVISQKPSRDICQRGTSLTIQCQVDSQVTMMFWYRQQPGQSLTLIATANQGSEATYESGFVIDKFPISRPNLTFSTLTVSNMSPEDSSIYLCSAEDREQETQYFGPGTRLLVL.

The chain uses TRBV6-2 or TRBV6-3 and TRBJ2-1; perhaps TRBD2 as D (7 bases). The V and J ends lost 9 bases and 9 bases respectively, with 21 bases between them. CDR3 length: 14 amino acids. The germline V gene encodes CDR1 MNHEY and CDR2 SVGEGT. CDR3 sequence: CASRLDWGGIEQFF. CDR3 sequence (DNA): TGTGCCAGTCGCCTTGACTGGGGGGGCATTGAGCAGTTCTTC.

The J gene is TRBJ2-1, the V gene TRBV29-1; 8 bases are a match to TRBD1. The trim removed 7 bases at V and 5 bases at J, leaving 10 bases unmatched. Per the germline V gene, CDR1 is SQVTM and CDR2 is ANQGSEA. This CDR3 has 14 amino acids. CDR3 sequence: CSAEGQDANNEQFF. The CDR3 DNA sequence: TGCAGCGCCGAGGGACAGGACGCCAACAATGAGCAGTTCTTC.

The chain carries TRBV29-1 and TRBJ2-3, with no clear D. This CDR3 is built from 13 residues. Germline V gene data show CDR1 as SQVTM and CDR2 as ANQGSEA. Trimming cost V 1 base and J 4 bases, with 9 bases left between them. CDR3 region: CSVEVEKADTQYF. The CDR3 DNA sequence: TGCAGCGTTGAAGTCGAGAAGGCAGATACGCAGTATTTT.

This clonotype came up a few times. The chain couples TRBV4-3 to TRBJ2-7; D is unclear. Trimming removed 1 base at V and 0 bases at J, with 7 bases between. The CDR3 runs 14 residues. The germline V gene encodes CDR1 LGHNA and CDR2 YSLEER. CDR3 bases: TGCGCCAGCAGCCAAGGGATGAGCTCCTACGAGCAGTACTTC. It codes for CASSQGMSSYEQYF.

This clonotype was recorded at least ten times. This chain uses TRBV4-3 with TRBJ2-6; unclear D gene. The CDR3 runs 16 residues. V was trimmed by 0 bases and J by 0 bases, leaving 6 bases between them. Germline CDR1 and CDR2: LGHNA and YSLEER. CDR3 residues: CASSQDASSGANVLTF. In DNA, the CDR3 is TGCGCCAGCAGCCAAGATGCAAGCTCTGGGGCCAACGTCCTGACTTTC.

This clonotype was counted only a few times. The rearrangement joins TRBV4-1 to TRBJ2-2; TRBD2 matches 7 bases. Trimming took 6 bases from V and 6 from J; bases not matched to a gene: 1. The V gene's germline CDR1 is MGHRA and CDR2 YSYEKL. CDR3 length: 12 amino acids. CDR3 residues: CASRLAPGELFF. The CDR3 nucleotides are TGCGCCAGCAGACTAGCGCCCGGGGAGCTGTTTTTT.

The table lists this clonotype with a few counts. The rearrangement joins TRBV20-1 to TRBJ2-1, with 12 bases fitting TRBD2. Trimming at V came to 5 bases and at J to 2 bases, leaving 10 bases not matched to a gene. Germline V lookup: CDR1 DFQATT, CDR2 SNEGSKA (reference sequence). This CDR3 region has 17 residues. Here the CDR3 reads CSASGLAGLSPYNEQFF. CDR3 bases: TGCAGTGCTTCGGGACTAGCGGGCCTTTCTCCCTACAATGAGCAGTTCTTC.

This clonotype was seen many times. This chain joins TRBV5-1 and TRBJ2-5; D call uncertain. Germline V CDR1 and CDR2: SGHRS, YFSETQ. V was cut by 0 bases and J by 5 bases, with 5 bases left in between. The CDR3 is 12 amino acids. CDR3 in DNA: TGCGCCAGCAGCTTGGATGAGGAGACCCAGTACTTC. Its protein is CASSLDEETQYF.